Listed here are 3 T cell receptor beta chains from one sample, sequenced in a study of blood T cells in healthy people across ages. Alongside a J-beta primer mix, a sample-barcoded 5' primer served in a second PCR lasting about 7 to 12 cycles. TCRdb passed the 5' RACE reads through MiXCR, listing each CDR3 protein once. Among approximately 800,000 distinct CDR3 sequences, roughly 50% were seen once, and the ten largest hold 20% to 30%. Sequencing input: blood. These receptor sequences come from a man aged 35-49 years in good health.

The rearrangement uses TRBV27 and TRBJ2-7; the match to TRBD2 covers 7 bases. The CDR3 extends over 14 amino acids. Germline CDR1 is MNHEY and CDR2 is SMNVEV (reference sequence). V shed 2 bases, J shed 3 bases, and the junction held 4 bases outside the gene matches. CDR3 sequence reads: CASSLAGEGYEQYF. The CDR3 nucleotides read TGTGCCAGCAGTTTAGCGGGAGAGGGCTACGAGCAGTACTTC.

The V call is TRBV9, the J call TRBJ1-1, with D perhaps matching TRBD1 (5 bases). The V gene lost 0 bases and the J gene lost 1 base, with 7 bases spanning the gap. The CDR3 is 14 amino acids. The germline V gene encodes CDR1 SGDLS and CDR2 YYNGEE. The CDR3 sequence: CASSVEGENTEAFF. The CDR3 DNA sequence: TGTGCCAGCAGCGTAGAAGGGGAGAACACTGAAGCTTTCTTT.

The chain couples TRBV6-6 to TRBJ2-1; maybe TRBD2 (6 bases). The V gene lost 4 bases and the J gene lost 4 bases, with 20 bases spanning the gap. This CDR3 has 17 amino acids. Looked up from germline, CDR1 is MNHNY and CDR2 is SVGAGI (reference sequence). Here the CDR3 reads CASSSLPGQGRYNEQFF. CDR3 coding DNA: TGTGCCAGCAGTTCTCTCCCTGGACAAGGGAGGTACAATGAGCAGTTCTTC.